This TCR beta chain was sequenced during a study of control samples from healthy donors and cancer patients. Produced via immunoSEQ multiplex PCR; TCRdb's table is partial and in-frame only. This sample yields some 130,000 clones, of which approximately 89% are seen a single time; more than 6.5% belongs to the top ten. The clonotype originates from a man aged 18 to 30 in good health. The sample taken for sequencing was blood.

CDR3 protein: CASSYSRGYTEAFF. The CDR3 coding sequence is TGTGCCAGCAGTTACTCGAGAGGTTACACTGAAGCTTTCTTT. This chain joins TRBV6-5 and TRBJ1-1; D is ambiguous. V was cut by 0 bases and J by 3 bases, with 8 bases left in between. The CDR3 extends over 14 amino acids. Germline V gene lookup returns CDR1 MNHEY and CDR2 SVGAGI.